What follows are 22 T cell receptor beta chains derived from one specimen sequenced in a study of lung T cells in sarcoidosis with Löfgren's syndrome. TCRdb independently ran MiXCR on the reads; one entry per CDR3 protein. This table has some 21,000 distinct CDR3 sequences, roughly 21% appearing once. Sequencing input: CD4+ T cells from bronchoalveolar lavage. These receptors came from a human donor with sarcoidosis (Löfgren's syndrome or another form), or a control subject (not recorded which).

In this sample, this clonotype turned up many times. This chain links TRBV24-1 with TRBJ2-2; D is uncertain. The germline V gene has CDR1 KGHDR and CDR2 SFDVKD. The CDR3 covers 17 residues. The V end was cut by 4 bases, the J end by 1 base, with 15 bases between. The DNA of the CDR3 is TGTGCCACCAGTGACCACGGACCGACCATGAACACCGGGGAGCTGTTTTTT. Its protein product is CATSDHGPTMNTGELFF.

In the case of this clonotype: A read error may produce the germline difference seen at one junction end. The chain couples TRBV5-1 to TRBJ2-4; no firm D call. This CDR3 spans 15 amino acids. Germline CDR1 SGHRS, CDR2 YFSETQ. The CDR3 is CASSPTEPRRNIQHF. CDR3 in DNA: TGCGCCAGCAGCCCAACCGAGCCCCGGAGAAACATTCAGCACTTC.

CDR3 residues: CASTSTSGEGGYNEQFF. The CDR3 coding sequence is TGTGCCAGCACTTCGACTAGCGGAGAGGGGGGGTACAATGAGCAGTTCTTC. The V and J genes are TRBV6-1 and TRBJ2-1; TRBD2 agrees at 9 bases. After removal of 7 bases from V and 4 bases from J, the junction contained 14 bases not matched to a gene. Per germline, CDR1 MNHNS and CDR2 SASEGT. The CDR3 has 17 residues.

CDR3 residues: CASRRNVGPSDQPQHF. The CDR3 region has the DNA TGTGCCAGCAGACGAAATGTGGGGCCCAGCGATCAGCCCCAGCATTTT. The rearrangement links TRBV4-2 to TRBJ1-5; TRBD1 is a possible D gene (5 bases). The CDR3 has 16 amino acids. V was trimmed by 6 bases and J by 5 bases, leaving 20 bases between them. Germline lookup yields CDR1 LGHNA and CDR2 YNFKEQ.

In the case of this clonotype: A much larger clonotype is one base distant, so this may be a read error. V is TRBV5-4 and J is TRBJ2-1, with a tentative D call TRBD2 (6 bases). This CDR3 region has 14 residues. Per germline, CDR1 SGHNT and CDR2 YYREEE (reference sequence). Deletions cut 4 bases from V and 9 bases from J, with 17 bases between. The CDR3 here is CASSHSGAESEQFF. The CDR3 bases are TGTGCCAGCAGCCATAGCGGAGCAGAGAGTGAGCAGTTCTTC.

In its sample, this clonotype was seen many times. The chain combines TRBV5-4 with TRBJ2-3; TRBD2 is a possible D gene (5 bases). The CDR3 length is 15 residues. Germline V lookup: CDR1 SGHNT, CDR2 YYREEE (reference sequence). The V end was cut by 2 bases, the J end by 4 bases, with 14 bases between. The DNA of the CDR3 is TGTGCCAGCAGCTTAAAAACTAGTTATCCAGATACGCAGTATTTT. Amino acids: CASSLKTSYPDTQYF.

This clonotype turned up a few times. The CDR3 nucleotides are TGTGCCAGCTCAAGAGACAGGGGCGACACTGAAGCTTTCTTT. It encodes CASSRDRGDTEAFF. V and J are TRBV18 and TRBJ1-1, with TRBD1 identical over 8 bases. This CDR3 is built from 14 residues. Germline lookup yields CDR1 KGHSH and CDR2 LQKENI. The V and J ends lost 5 bases and 3 bases, in that order; junction bases with no gene match: 5.

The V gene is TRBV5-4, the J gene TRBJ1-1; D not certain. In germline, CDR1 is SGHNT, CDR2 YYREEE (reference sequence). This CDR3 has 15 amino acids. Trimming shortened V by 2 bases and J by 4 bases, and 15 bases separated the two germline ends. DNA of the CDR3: TGTGCCAGCAGCTTTGATCTTCGACAATCCACTGAAGCTTTCTTT. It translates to CASSFDLRQSTEAFF.

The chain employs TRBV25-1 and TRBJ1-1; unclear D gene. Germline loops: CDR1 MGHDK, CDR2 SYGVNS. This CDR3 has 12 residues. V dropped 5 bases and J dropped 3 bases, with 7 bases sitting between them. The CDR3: CASSRTDTEAFF. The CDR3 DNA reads TGTGCCAGCAGTCGCACGGACACTGAAGCTTTCTTT.

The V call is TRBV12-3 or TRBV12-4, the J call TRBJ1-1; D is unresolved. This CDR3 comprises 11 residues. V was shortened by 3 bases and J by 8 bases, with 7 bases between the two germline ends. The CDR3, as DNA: TGTGCCAGCAGTTTCCAGGACGAAGCTTTCTTT. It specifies CASSFQDEAFF.

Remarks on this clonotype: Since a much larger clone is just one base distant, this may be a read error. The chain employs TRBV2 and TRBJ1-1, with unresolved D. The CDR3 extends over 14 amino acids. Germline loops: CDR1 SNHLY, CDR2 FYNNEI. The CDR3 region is CASTAREGGTEAYF. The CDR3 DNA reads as TGTGCCAGCACTGCGAGGGAGGGAGGCACTGAAGCTTACTTT.

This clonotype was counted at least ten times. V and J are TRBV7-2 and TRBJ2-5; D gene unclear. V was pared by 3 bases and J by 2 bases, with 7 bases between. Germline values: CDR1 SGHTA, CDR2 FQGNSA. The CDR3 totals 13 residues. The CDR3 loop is CASSLRRQETQYF. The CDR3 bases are TGTGCCAGCAGCTTGAGGAGACAAGAGACCCAGTACTTC.

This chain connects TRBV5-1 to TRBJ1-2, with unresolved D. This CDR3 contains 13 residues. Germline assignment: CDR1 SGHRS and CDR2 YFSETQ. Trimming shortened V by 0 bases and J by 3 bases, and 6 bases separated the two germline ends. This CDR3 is CASSLDSYYGYTF. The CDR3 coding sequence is TGCGCCAGCAGCTTGGACAGTTACTATGGCTACACCTTC.

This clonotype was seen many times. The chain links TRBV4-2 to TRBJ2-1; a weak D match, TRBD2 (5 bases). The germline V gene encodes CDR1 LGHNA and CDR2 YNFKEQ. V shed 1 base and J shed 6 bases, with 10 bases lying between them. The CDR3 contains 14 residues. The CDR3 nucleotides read TGTGCCAGCAGCCAAGCGGGAAGGGTCAATGAGCAGTTCTTC. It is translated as CASSQAGRVNEQFF.

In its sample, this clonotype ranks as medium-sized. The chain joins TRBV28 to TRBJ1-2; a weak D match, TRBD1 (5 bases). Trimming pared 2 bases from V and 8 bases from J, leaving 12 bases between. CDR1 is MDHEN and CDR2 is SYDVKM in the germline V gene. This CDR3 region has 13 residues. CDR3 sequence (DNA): TGTGCCAGCAGTTTAAAGGGGCGGGAAGGCTACACCTTC. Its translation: CASSLKGREGYTF.

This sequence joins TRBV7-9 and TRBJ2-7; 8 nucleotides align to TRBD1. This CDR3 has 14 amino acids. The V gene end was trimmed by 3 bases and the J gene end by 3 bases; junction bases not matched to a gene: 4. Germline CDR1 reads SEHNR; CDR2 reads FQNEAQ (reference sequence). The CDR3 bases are TGTGCCAGCAGCTTTAGTACAGGGGGCTACGAGCAGTACTTC. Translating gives CASSFSTGGYEQYF.

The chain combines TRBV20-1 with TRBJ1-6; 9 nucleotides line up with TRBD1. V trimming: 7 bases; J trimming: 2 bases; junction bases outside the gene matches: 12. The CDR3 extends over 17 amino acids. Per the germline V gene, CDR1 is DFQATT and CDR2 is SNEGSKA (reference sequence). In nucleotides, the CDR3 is TGCAGTGTAGAGGGACAGGGTGGTAAGACCTATAATTCACCCCTCCACTTT. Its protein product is CSVEGQGGKTYNSPLHF.

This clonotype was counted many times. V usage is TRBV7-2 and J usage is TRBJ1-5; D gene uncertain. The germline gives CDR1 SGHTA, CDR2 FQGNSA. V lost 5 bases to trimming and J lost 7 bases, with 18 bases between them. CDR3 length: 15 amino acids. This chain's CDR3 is CASSRGMRFLQPQHF. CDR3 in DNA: TGTGCCAGCAGCCGAGGGATGAGATTCTTACAGCCCCAGCATTTT.

The CDR3 protein is CAWSTEGPSRGYTF. CDR3 coding DNA: TGTGCCTGGTCTACCGAGGGGCCCTCTCGTGGCTACACCTTC. The chain is built from TRBV30 and TRBJ1-2, with a tentative D call TRBD1 (5 bases). This CDR3 contains 14 residues. Germline V gene sequence: CDR1 GTSNPN, CDR2 SVGIG (reference sequence). V was clipped by 5 bases and J by 7 bases, with 20 bases between them.

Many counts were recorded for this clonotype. CDR3 residues: CASSPRLATAEQYF. The CDR3 nucleotides are TGTGCCAGCAGTCCCCGACTAGCTACGGCCGAGCAGTACTTC. J is TRBJ2-7 and V is TRBV28; TRBD2 aligns across 7 bases. CDR1 is MDHEN and CDR2 is SYDVKM in the germline V gene. J was trimmed by 6 bases and V by 5 bases; bases with no gene match: 10. The CDR3 is 14 amino acids.

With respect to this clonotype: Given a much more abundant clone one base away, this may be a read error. In DNA, the CDR3 is TGTGCCAGCTCACCAGAACCACCGGGACCCTTAGCCACTGAAGCTCTCTTT. It codes for CASSPEPPGPLATEALF. The rearrangement uses TRBV18 and TRBJ1-1; a possible D gene is TRBD1 (5 bases). The germline CDR1 and CDR2 sequences are KGHSH and LQKENI. The CDR3 extends over 17 amino acids.

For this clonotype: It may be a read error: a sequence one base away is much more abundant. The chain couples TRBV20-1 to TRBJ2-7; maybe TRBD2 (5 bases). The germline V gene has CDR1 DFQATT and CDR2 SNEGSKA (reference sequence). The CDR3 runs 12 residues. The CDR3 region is CSAIGGSYGQYF. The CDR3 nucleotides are TGCAGTGCTATAGGAGGTTCCTACGGGCAGTACTTC.